This T cell receptor (beta chain) was identified in a study of T cell responses to AZD1222 COVID-19 vaccine. Regarding the study as a whole: Per reports, nearly half of all spike-specific TCRs target regions that are unmutated in variants.

Some clones are missing from TCRdb's copy, which holds only in-frame ones; the method was immunoSEQ multiplex PCR. In the table there are fewer than 100,000 clones, 87% of which are singletons. A note on this clone: The antigen remains unidentified.

Trimming took off 5 bases at V and 4 bases at J, with 12 bases between the two ends. Germline assignment: CDR1 SGHVS and CDR2 FQNEAQ. CDR3 size: 14 residues. Material: peripheral blood, obtained 28 days after the second AZD1222 dose. This chain joins TRBV7-8 and TRBJ1-3; D is uncertain. This receptor was obtained from an adult who received the AZD1222 COVID-19 vaccine. The CDR3, as DNA: TGTGCCAGCAGCGGAAGGTTGTCGGGAAACACCATATATTTT. Translated, it gives CASSGRLSGNTIYF.